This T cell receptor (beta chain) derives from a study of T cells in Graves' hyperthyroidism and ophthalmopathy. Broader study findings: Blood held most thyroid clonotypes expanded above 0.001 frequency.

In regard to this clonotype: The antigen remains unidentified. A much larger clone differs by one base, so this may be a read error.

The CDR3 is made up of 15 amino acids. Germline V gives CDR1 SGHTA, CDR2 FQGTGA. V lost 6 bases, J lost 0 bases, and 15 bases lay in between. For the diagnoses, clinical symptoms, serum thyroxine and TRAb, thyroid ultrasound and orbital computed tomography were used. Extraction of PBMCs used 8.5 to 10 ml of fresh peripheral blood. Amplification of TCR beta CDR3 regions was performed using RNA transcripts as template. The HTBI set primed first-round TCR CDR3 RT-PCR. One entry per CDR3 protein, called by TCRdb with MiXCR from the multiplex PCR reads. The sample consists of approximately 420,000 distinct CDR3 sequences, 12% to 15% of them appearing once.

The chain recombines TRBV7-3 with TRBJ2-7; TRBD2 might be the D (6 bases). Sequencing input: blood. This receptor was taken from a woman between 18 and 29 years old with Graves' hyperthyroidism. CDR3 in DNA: TGTGCCAGCAGACCTAATAGCGGTAGCTCCTACGAGCAGTACTTC. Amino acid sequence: CASRPNSGSSYEQYF.